These 14 T cell receptor beta chains came from one sample sequenced in a study of CD8+ T cells in alopecia areata. Stated treatment: oral pan-JAK inhibitor, 5-10 mg twice daily. In each case, RNA was isolated and then reverse transcribed into cDNA as the sequencing template. The method was immunoSEQ multiplex PCR; TCRdb's version includes in-frame clones alone and lacks a portion of them. The sample holds over 150,000 clones, about 55% seen once. Specimen: CD8+ T cells sorted from blood, collected at week 24, from a patient treated with tofacitinib. The source of these receptors is a human donor with alopecia areata.

The V gene is TRBV2, the J gene TRBJ1-5; perhaps TRBD1 as D (6 bases). The germline V gene has CDR1 SNHLY and CDR2 FYNNEI. CDR3 length: 14 amino acids. Deletions cut 6 bases from V and 5 bases from J, with 14 bases between. CDR3 protein: CASSSGTLDQPQHF. In DNA form, the CDR3 reads TGTGCCAGCAGCTCCGGGACACTCGATCAGCCCCAGCATTTT.

As DNA, the CDR3 is TGTGCCAGCAGCGGGGGGACTAGCGACACCGGGGAGCTGTTTTTT. Amino acid sequence: CASSGGTSDTGELFF. V gene TRBV11-2 combines with J gene TRBJ2-2; 10 bases align to TRBD2. Germline trimming cut 5 bases from V and 3 bases from J; bases unmatched to any gene: 3. Per germline, CDR1 SGHAT and CDR2 FQNNGV. The CDR3 has 15 amino acids.

This clone was found a few times. This sequence joins TRBV30 and TRBJ2-1; 8 nucleotides align to TRBD2. Unmatched junction bases numbered 9, after V lost 7 bases and J lost 4 bases. Germline loops: CDR1 GTSNPN, CDR2 SVGIG (reference sequence). CDR3 size: 14 residues. The CDR3 sequence: CAYTGGYGYNEQFF. CDR3 bases: TGTGCCTATACGGGGGGGTACGGATACAATGAGCAGTTCTTC.

The gene calls are TRBV14 and TRBJ2-7; D is tentatively TRBD1 or TRBD2 (5 bases each). The CDR3 loop spans 14 amino acids. The germline V and J ends were trimmed by 3 bases and 1 base, with 10 bases remaining between them. The V gene's germline CDR1 is SGHDN and CDR2 FVKESK. DNA of the CDR3: TGTGCCAGCAGCCACGGGGCCCAATCCTACGAGCAGTACTTC. Translation: CASSHGAQSYEQYF. Looking up the rest from reference TRBV14 and TRBJ2-7 gives the full variable domain: EAGVTQFPSHSVIEKGQTVTLRCDPISGHDNLYWYRRVMGKEIKFLLHFVKESKQDESGMPNNRFLAERTGGTYSTLKVQPAELEDSGVYFCASSHGAQSYEQYFGPGTRLTVT.

The V call is TRBV27, the J call TRBJ2-7, with D perhaps assigned TRBD1 or TRBD2 (5 bases each). The CDR3 consists of 14 residues. Germline V gene sequence: CDR1 MNHEY, CDR2 SMNVEV (reference sequence). The ends were cut back, 4 bases at V and 7 bases at J, with 17 bases in the middle. The CDR3 region is CASSSSGTPGEQYF. The CDR3 DNA is TGTGCCAGCAGTTCCTCCGGGACCCCGGGGGAGCAGTACTTC.

The CDR3 nucleotides read TGTGCCAGCAGCCCCGGGCCTAGCTCCTACGAGCAGTACTTC. Translation gives CASSPGPSSYEQYF. This chain links TRBV7-9 with TRBJ2-7; D gene uncertain. Trimming left V 5 bases short and J 0 bases short, with 11 bases between. The CDR3 has 14 amino acids. From germline, CDR1 is SEHNR and CDR2 FQNEAQ (reference sequence).

This clone has a handful of counts. The chain combines TRBV7-8 with TRBJ1-1; D uncertain. Germline CDR1 SGHVS, CDR2 FQNEAQ. V was cut by 5 bases and J by 6 bases, with 16 bases left in between. The CDR3 runs 14 residues. CDR3 sequence reads: CASSPEGTRAEAFF. CDR3 bases: TGTGCCAGCAGCCCCGAAGGTACCCGCGCTGAAGCTTTCTTT.

V usage is TRBV5-6 and J usage is TRBJ1-5; D ambiguous. From germline, CDR1 is SGHDT and CDR2 YYEEEE. CDR3 length: 14 amino acids. Between the trimmed V and J ends, which lost 1 base and 1 base, there was a span of 6 bases. CDR3 residues: CASSLSYSNQPQHF. Written as DNA, the CDR3 is TGTGCCAGCAGCTTGAGTTACAGCAATCAGCCCCAGCATTTT.

This clone was seen a few times. The chain has TRBV29-1 and TRBJ1-2; D possibly corresponds to TRBD1 (5 bases). The germline V and J ends were trimmed by 6 bases and 4 bases, with 15 bases remaining between them. The CDR3 runs to 13 residues. The germline V gene encodes CDR1 SQVTM and CDR2 ANQGSEA. In DNA, the CDR3 is TGCAGCGTGGAGCCAGGGAGTAGCTATGGCTACACCTTC. Translated, it gives CSVEPGSSYGYTF.

The chain uses TRBV30 and TRBJ1-2; 7 nucleotides align to TRBD1. The CDR3 extends over 13 amino acids. Germline V gives CDR1 GTSNPN, CDR2 SVGIG (reference sequence). Trimming took 2 bases from V and 8 from J; bases not matched to a gene: 8. CDR3 protein: CAWSHTGVGGYTF. DNA for the CDR3: TGTGCCTGGAGTCATACAGGGGTAGGAGGCTACACCTTC.

The V and J genes are TRBV9 and TRBJ1-3; the match to TRBD1 covers 8 bases. There are 16 residues in the CDR3. The V gene's germline CDR1 is SGDLS and CDR2 YYNGEE. V gave up 0 bases and J gave up 5 bases; unmatched junction bases: 7. The CDR3: CASSVEEGTGRNTIYF. CDR3 bases: TGTGCCAGCAGCGTAGAAGAGGGGACAGGAAGAAACACCATATATTTT.

V is TRBV19 and J is TRBJ1-2; a possible D gene is TRBD1 (5 bases). Germline CDR1 LNHDA, CDR2 SQIVND (reference sequence). The CDR3 totals 12 residues. The germline V and J ends were trimmed by 9 bases and 7 bases, with 15 bases remaining between them. DNA of the CDR3: TGTGCCAGCAGGCCAGGGTTTACTGGCTACACCTTC. Its protein is CASRPGFTGYTF.

The chain recombines TRBV9 with TRBJ1-2; D remains unclear. The CDR3 has 16 residues. The V end lost 0 bases, the J end lost 0 bases, and 12 bases lay between the germline ends. CDR1 SGDLS and CDR2 YYNGEE come from the germline V gene. CDR3 residues: CASSVARTAPNYGYTF. In DNA form, the CDR3 reads TGTGCCAGCAGCGTAGCCCGGACGGCCCCTAACTATGGCTACACCTTC.

This clone was counted a few times. CDR3: CSVDLGSRTDTQYF. CDR3 in DNA: TGCAGCGTTGACTTGGGCAGTCGCACAGATACGCAGTATTTT. The rearrangement uses TRBV29-1 and TRBJ2-3, with D unclear. The V end lost 3 bases, the J end lost 1 base, and 11 bases lay between the germline ends. The CDR3 extends over 14 amino acids. Germline assignment: CDR1 SQVTM and CDR2 ANQGSEA.